This T cell receptor beta chain was captured by sequencing in a study of persistence of HIV-infected CD4 T cells. The wider study: Blood samples, up to 180 mL, came from multiple time points, except a couple of leukapheresis donors sampled once.

This clone was found once. Its antigen is undetermined. Losses at the gene ends were 0 bases for V and 2 bases for J; bases not matched to a gene: 9. Per the germline V gene, CDR1 is SGDLS and CDR2 is YYNGEE. The CDR3 covers 18 residues. This was the immunoSEQ version 4 assay in survey mode. Sequenced by immunoSEQ multiplex PCR; TCRdb stores in-frame clones only, minus some. The repertoire includes 24,000 or so clones, approximately 74% of them detected once, and about 1.7% sits in the top ten. An overlapping HIV-1 Gag peptide pool stimulated these cells at about 0.91 ug/peptide/mL. Sorting selected CD4+ T cells upregulating both CD40 ligand and CD69. Donors had CD4+ T cell counts above 400 cells/uL and were CMV-seropositive. Stimulated PBMCs had first been depleted of CD8+ T cells.

Specimen: CD4+ T cells sorted from PBMCs after approximately 19-hour stimulation, collected from a patient who received antiretroviral therapy. This chain uses TRBV9 with TRBJ2-1; 9 bases map to TRBD2. The TCR sequence derives from an adult man with HIV who was CMV-seropositive. The CDR3 loop is CASSVATLASGAYNEQFF. Written as DNA, the CDR3 is TGTGCCAGCAGCGTAGCTACCTTGGCTAGCGGGGCCTACAATGAGCAGTTCTTC.